These 25 T cell receptor beta chains share one sample of origin, sequenced in a study of T cells in Graves' hyperthyroidism and ophthalmopathy. TCR beta CDR3 sequences were amplified from RNA transcripts. The HTBI set primed first-round TCR CDR3 RT-PCR. MiXCR, run by TCRdb on the multiplex PCR reads, gives a single entry per CDR3 protein. The repertoire holds 600,000 to 700,000 distinct CDR3 sequences, with 40% to 55% as singletons. The sample comprised peripheral blood or thyroid tissue (not recorded which). These receptor sequences come from an adult man with Graves' disease, either hyperthyroidism or ophthalmopathy (not recorded which).

This clonotype has at least ten counts. The chain links TRBV24-1 to TRBJ1-6; perhaps TRBD1 as D (5 bases). From germline, CDR1 is KGHDR and CDR2 SFDVKD. This CDR3 spans 15 amino acids. V dropped 2 bases and J dropped 7 bases, with 11 bases sitting between them. CDR3: CATSDSRRGNSPLHF. For the CDR3, the DNA is TGTGCCACCAGTGATTCACGACGGGGGAATTCACCCCTCCACTTT.

The V and J genes are TRBV11-2 and TRBJ2-5, with D maybe TRBD2 (5 bases). The CDR3 extends over 13 amino acids. Germline loops: CDR1 SGHAT, CDR2 FQNNGV. The DNA of the CDR3 is TGTGCGACCAGGAGTGGAGGAGAAGAGACCCAGTACTTC. This sequence encodes CATRSGGEETQYF.

Only a few counts were recorded for this clonotype. The rearrangement joins TRBV2 to TRBJ2-5, with D unclear. The V end lost 7 bases, the J end lost 1 base, and 13 bases lay between the germline ends. This CDR3 has 14 amino acids. Germline V CDR1 and CDR2: SNHLY, FYNNEI. This CDR3 reads CASIISRVQETQYF. CDR3 sequence (DNA): TGTGCCAGCATTATTAGTAGGGTCCAAGAGACCCAGTACTTC.

The sample holds one count of this clonotype. V usage is TRBV14 and J usage is TRBJ2-5; D is perhaps TRBD2 (5 bases). Germline values: CDR1 SGHDN, CDR2 FVKESK. The V gene lost 4 bases and the J gene lost 7 bases, with 10 bases spanning the gap. The CDR3 has 12 amino acids. The CDR3 sequence is CASSPSRGTQYF. The DNA of the CDR3 is TGTGCCAGCAGCCCTAGTCGGGGGACCCAGTACTTC.

As for this clonotype: The missing conserved phenylalanine or tryptophan at the end of this CDR3 makes a read error likely. The chain's CDR3 is CASSLLENQPQHL. As DNA, the CDR3 is TGTGCCAGCAGCTTATTGGAAAATCAGCCCCAGCATCTT. V is TRBV7-3 and J is TRBJ1-5; no firm D call. The length of the CDR3 is 13 residues. Trimming left V 2 bases short and J 4 bases short, with 6 bases between. Germline lookup yields CDR1 SGHTA and CDR2 FQGTGA.

The J gene is TRBJ1-1, the V gene TRBV29-1; D is unclear. Germline assignment: CDR1 SQVTM and CDR2 ANQGSEA. Trimming removed 5 bases from V and 5 bases from J, with 12 bases in between. The CDR3 contains 12 residues. The CDR3 DNA follows: TGCAGCGTTTCCCCGACGCAAACTGAAGCTTTCTTT. Protein: CSVSPTQTEAFF.

The chain uses TRBV20-1 and TRBJ2-7; 9 bases match TRBD2. Germline V gene data show CDR1 as DFQATT and CDR2 as SNEGSKA (reference sequence). This CDR3 spans 16 amino acids. Trimming at V came to 0 bases and at J to 0 bases, leaving 6 bases not matched to a gene. The CDR3 here is CSARDPREGSSYEQYF. CDR3 sequence (DNA): TGCAGTGCTAGAGATCCGCGGGAGGGAAGCTCCTACGAGCAGTACTTC.

Concerning this clonotype: Given a much more abundant clone one base away, this may be a read error. J is TRBJ1-1 and V is TRBV29-1, with D hard to call. The CDR3 is made up of 12 amino acids. Looked up from germline, CDR1 is SQVTM and CDR2 is ANQGSEA. Trimming left V 6 bases short and J 1 base short, with 9 bases between. The CDR3 region has the DNA TGCAGCGTCTCAGAGCGGAACACTGAAGCTTTCTTT. Translation gives CSVSERNTEAFF.

V and J are TRBV15 and TRBJ2-7; TRBD1 matches at 9 bases. Trimming at V came to 8 bases and at J to 5 bases, leaving 13 bases not matched to a gene. The germline V gene encodes CDR1 LNHNV and CDR2 YYDKDF (reference sequence). CDR3 length equals 15 residues. The CDR3 spells CATAEYGTGRDEQYF. CDR3 coding DNA: TGTGCCACCGCGGAGTACGGGACAGGGAGAGACGAGCAGTACTTC. The whole variable domain, filled in from reference TRBV15 and TRBJ2-7, reads DAMVIQNPRYQVTQFGKPVTLSCSQTLNHNVMYWYQQKSSQAPKLLFHYYDKDFNNEADTPDNFQSRRPNTSFCFLDIRSPGLGDTAMYLCATAEYGTGRDEQYFGPGTRLTVT.

The chain uses TRBV12-3 or TRBV12-4 and TRBJ2-3, with unresolved D. The CDR3 is 13 amino acids. V gave up 7 bases and J gave up 8 bases, with 16 bases separating them. The CDR3 sequence: CASTPSVGGTQYF. CDR3 nucleotides: TGTGCCAGCACCCCAAGCGTCGGTGGTACGCAGTATTTT.

This clonotype was detected only once. The CDR3 DNA reads TGTGCCAGCAGCTTATATGTACGGACGGAGGCCTTAAAAAAACTGTTTTTT. This codes for CASSLYVRTEALKKLFF. The chain couples TRBV11-2 to TRBJ1-4; D ambiguous. Germline V gives CDR1 SGHAT, CDR2 FQNNGV. The V end lost 2 bases, the J end lost 9 bases, and 22 bases lay between the germline ends. CDR3 length equals 17 residues.

A remark on this clonotype: This could be a read error, since a much larger clone is one nucleotide away. This sequence joins TRBV29-1 and TRBJ1-2; 8 bases map to TRBD1. Per the germline V gene, CDR1 is SQVTM and CDR2 is ANQGSEA. V lost 6 bases, J lost 6 bases, and 9 bases stayed unmatched. The CDR3 is made up of 13 amino acids. CDR3 in amino acids: CSVGTGQNHGYTF. CDR3 nucleotide sequence: TGCAGCGTGGGGACAGGACAGAACCATGGCTACACCTTC.

This clonotype occurred many times. The gene calls are TRBV20-1 and TRBJ1-5; D is uncertain. CDR3 length: 15 residues. With 6 bases removed from V and 3 bases from J, the gap between germline ends came to 18 bases. Germline CDR1 is DFQATT and CDR2 is SNEGSKA (reference sequence). CDR3 protein: CSALGAASLNQPQHF. CDR3 bases: TGCAGTGCCTTGGGTGCGGCGTCCCTCAATCAGCCCCAGCATTTT.

This rearrangement joins TRBV5-1 to TRBJ1-1; D is undetermined. The CDR3 is 15 amino acids. Trimming cost V 4 bases and J 1 base, with 14 bases left between them. Germline assignment: CDR1 SGHRS and CDR2 YFSETQ. CDR3 sequence reads: CASSVDPASNTEAFF. DNA of the CDR3: TGCGCCAGCAGCGTAGACCCAGCTTCGAACACTGAAGCTTTCTTT.

The genes are TRBV2 and TRBJ2-5, with D perhaps TRBD2 (7 bases). Germline V gene lookup returns CDR1 SNHLY and CDR2 FYNNEI. Trimming removed 8 bases from V and 1 base from J, with 20 bases in between. The CDR3 sequence is 16 residues long. The CDR3 region has the DNA TGTGCCAGCGTACTCACGGGGGGACACCTCCAAGAGACCCAGTACTTC. It codes for CASVLTGGHLQETQYF.

There are many counts of this clonotype. This chain connects TRBV20-1 to TRBJ2-7; D is unresolved. The V and J ends lost 3 bases and 3 bases respectively, with 6 bases between them. CDR1 and CDR2 from the germline V gene are DFQATT and SNEGSKA (reference sequence). The CDR3 has 11 amino acids. The CDR3 nucleotides are TGCAGTGCTAGTGTCCTCTACGAGCAGTACTTC. Translating gives CSASVLYEQYF.

This clonotype has more than one count but fewer than ten. The chain couples TRBV7-9 to TRBJ2-7, with 10 bases identical to TRBD2. With V trimmed by 4 bases and J by 8 bases, 5 bases remained unmatched. The germline V gene has CDR1 SEHNR and CDR2 FQNEAQ (reference sequence). There are 13 residues in the CDR3. The DNA for the CDR3 is TGTGCCAGCAGCTCAGCGGGGGGGCCTAAGCAGTACTTC. This codes for CASSSAGGPKQYF.

This clonotype was seen just once. The germline gene is not matched at one end of the junction; a read error may be the cause. The chain joins TRBV7-9 to TRBJ1-1; tentatively, D is TRBD1 (6 bases). This CDR3 region has 14 residues. Germline values: CDR1 SEHNR, CDR2 FQNEAQ (reference sequence). CDR3 sequence: CASSFSGANTQAFF. In DNA, the CDR3 is TGTGCCAGCAGCTTCTCAGGGGCGAACACTCAAGCTTTCTTT.

The chain carries TRBV10-3 and TRBJ1-6; 10 bases are shared with TRBD1. Germline CDR1 and CDR2: ENHRY and SYGVKD. The length of the CDR3 is 15 residues. V trimming: 4 bases; J trimming: 8 bases; junction bases outside the gene matches: 5. CDR3 protein: CAISGGTGVDSPLHF. The CDR3 nucleotides are TGTGCCATCAGTGGAGGGACAGGGGTTGATTCACCCCTCCACTTT.

This clonotype was counted at least ten times. The chain carries TRBV9 and TRBJ1-6; 7 bases match TRBD1. J gave up 6 bases and V 5 bases, and 5 bases lay outside the gene matches. The V gene's germline CDR1 is SGDLS and CDR2 YYNGEE. The CDR3 covers 14 residues. The CDR3 DNA sequence: TGTGCCAGCAGTCCCGGGACAGCTAATTCACCCCTCCACTTT. It translates to CASSPGTANSPLHF.

Regarding this clonotype: Germline is not matched at one junction end, which may reflect a read error. J is TRBJ1-1 and V is TRBV7-9; 11 bases agree with TRBD1. The germline V gene encodes CDR1 SEHNR and CDR2 FQNEAQ (reference sequence). The CDR3 is 12 residues long. The CDR3 protein is CASSFRDRGANF. Here the CDR3 DNA reads TGTGCCAGCAGCTTCCGGGACAGGGGGGCGAACTTT. The whole variable domain, remainder taken from reference TRBV7-9 and TRBJ1-1, is DTGVSQNPRHKITKRGQNVTFRCDPISEHNRLYWYRQTLGQGPEFLTYFQNEAQLEKSRLLSDRFSAERPKGSFSTLEIQRTEQGDSAMYLCASSFRDRGANFGQGTRLTVV.

This chain joins TRBV7-9 and TRBJ1-2; D uncertain. This CDR3 is built from 13 residues. From germline, CDR1 is SEHNR and CDR2 FQNEAQ (reference sequence). V was clipped by 5 bases and J by 8 bases, with 15 bases between them. This CDR3 is CASSQDRVEGYTF. DNA of the CDR3: TGTGCCAGCAGCCAAGATCGGGTGGAGGGCTACACCTTC.

Turning to this clonotype: Mismatch with germline at one junction end may stem from a read error. This sequence joins TRBV10-1 and TRBJ1-1, with D unclear. The CDR3 consists of 15 residues. Germline V CDR1 and CDR2: WNHNN, SYGVQD (reference sequence). DNA of the CDR3: TGTGCCAGCAGTCCATCGGGAGTCACTGGCACTGAAGCTTTCTTT. It yields the protein CASSPSGVTGTEAFF.

The chain recombines TRBV25-1 with TRBJ1-2, with a weak D call TRBD1 (6 bases). The V end was cut by 6 bases, the J end by 4 bases, with 9 bases between. Per germline, CDR1 MGHDK and CDR2 SYGVNS. The CDR3 is made up of 12 amino acids. The CDR3 reads CASRQGTYGYTF. CDR3 coding DNA: TGTGCCAGCAGACAGGGAACCTATGGCTACACCTTC.

This clonotype appeared many times. V and J are TRBV6-6 and TRBJ1-5, with a weak D call TRBD1 (5 bases). CDR1 is MNHNY, CDR2 SVGAGI, per germline (reference sequence). The CDR3 has 15 amino acids. V gave up 5 bases and J gave up 1 base, with 12 bases separating them. Here the CDR3 DNA reads TGTGCCAGCAGTCGGAGGGGCACGAGCAATCAGCCCCAGCATTTT. Its translation: CASSRRGTSNQPQHF.